This TCR beta chain stems from a study of OX40 agonist ivuxolimab in advanced cancers. Study in general: Ivuxolimab is a fully human IgG2 antibody that activates OX40 (CD134). Six ivuxolimab dose levels, 0.01 to 10 mg/kg, were given intravenously every 2 weeks. A male proportion of about 86% was recorded, with mean age roughly 62 years and range roughly 23 to 79. Study-wide results and limits: CD8+ T cells averaged more expanded clones than CD4+.

A remark on this clone: Its antigen is not identified.

Only in-frame clones appear in the TCRdb table, and some are missing; sequencing was by immunoSEQ multiplex PCR. Among 70,000 to 85,000 clones, roughly 84% were seen once, and the ten largest hold approximately 2.1%. This receptor was obtained from an adult with an advanced solid tumor such as melanoma, head and neck, liver or kidney cancer. The sequences come from CD4+ or CD8+ T cells sorted from blood, collected in a trial of the OX40 agonist ivuxolimab.

The CDR3 nucleotides read TGCAGCGTCCAGCCCTTCTATAATTCACCCCTCCACTTT. Its translation: CSVQPFYNSPLHF. The chain is built from TRBV29-1 and TRBJ1-6; D gene ambiguous. There are 13 residues in the CDR3. CDR1 and CDR2 (germline): SQVTM, ANQGSEA. Trimming removed 6 bases from V and 3 bases from J, with 9 bases in between.